The rows below give T cell receptor beta chains drawn from one sample of a study of beta chain features in type 1 diabetes. Method: immunoSEQ multiplex PCR; TCRdb's copy keeps in-frame clones and lacks some. The sample holds some 270,000 clones, under 13% seen once. The sequencing input was naive CD4+ T cells from blood. These receptor sequences come from a man aged 25 to 40 with type 1 diabetes. Both conserved end residues are part of each CDR3. The D gene is left open where the match is weak. Only part of the rows carry a size: once, few, many, or a class if the clone is expanded.

TRBV6-5	few	TRBD1	TRBJ2-7	CASRPGQGASYEQYF	TGTGCCAGCAGACCGGGACAGGGGGCCTCCTACGAGCAGTACTTC
TRBV19	-	-	TRBJ1-5	CASSTQGDQPQHF	TGTGCCAGTAGTACACAGGGAGATCAGCCCCAGCATTTT
TRBV10-3	-	-	TRBJ1-2	CAISDEVGANGYTF	TGTGCCATCAGTGACGAGGTGGGGGCAAATGGCTACACCTTC
TRBV18	-	TRBD1	TRBJ2-7	CASSQDLGQGAYEQYF	TGTGCCAGCTCGCAAGACCTGGGACAGGGGGCCTACGAGCAGTACTTC
TRBV6-1	-	TRBD1	TRBJ2-1	CASSTTGVPYNEQFF	TGTGCCAGCAGCACGACAGGGGTTCCCTACAATGAGCAGTTCTTC
TRBV28	few	TRBD1	TRBJ1-2	CASATTGGGYTF	TGTGCCAGCGCCACGACAGGGGGTGGCTACACCTTC
TRBV7-2	-	-	TRBJ2-2	CASSLTGNTGELFF	TGTGCCAGCAGCTTAACCGGGAACACCGGGGAGCTGTTTTTT
TRBV4-2	-	-	TRBJ2-5	CASSQAGGGETQYF	TGTGCCAGCAGCCAAGCTGGGGGCGGAGAGACCCAGTACTTC
TRBV11-3	-	-	TRBJ2-1	CASSPRDSDNEQFF	TGTGCCAGCAGCCCTCGGGACTCAGACAATGAGCAGTTCTTC
TRBV12-5	few	TRBD1	TRBJ2-3	CASGTGGPRAQYF	TGTGCTAGTGGCACAGGGGGCCCCCGGGCGCAGTATTTT
TRBV29-1	-	-	TRBJ1-1	CSVEERQAEAFF	TGCAGCGTTGAGGAAAGACAGGCTGAAGCTTTCTTT
TRBV7-2	few	TRBD2	TRBJ2-7	CASSTVPGLAGGLYF	TGTGCCAGCAGCACTGTACCGGGACTAGCGGGTGGACTGTACTTC
TRBV19	-	TRBD1	TRBJ1-4	CASRRRGDRVEKLFF	TGTGCCAGTAGGCGCCGGGGGGACAGGGTTGAAAAACTGTTTTTT
TRBV19	few	-	TRBJ2-7	CASRDISYEQYF	TGTGCCTCTCGGGACATCTCCTACGAGCAGTACTTC
TRBV7-3	few	TRBD2	TRBJ2-1	CASSSLGLAGNEQFF	TGTGCCAGCAGCTCCCTGGGACTAGCGGGTAATGAGCAGTTCTTC
TRBV30	-	-	TRBJ1-5	CAWSDRETGGYSNQPQHF	TGTGCCTGGAGTGACAGGGAAACCGGAGGATATAGCAATCAGCCCCAGCATTTT
TRBV29-1	-	-	TRBJ2-4	CSVESRLAKNIQYF	TGCAGCGTTGAGAGTCGCCTAGCCAAAAACATTCAGTACTTC
TRBV9	few	TRBD1	TRBJ1-1	CASSKWTGGIAEAFF	TGTGCCAGCAGCAAATGGACAGGGGGCATCGCTGAAGCTTTCTTT
TRBV14	-	-	TRBJ2-5	CASSQRQKETQYF	TGTGCCAGCAGCCAAAGACAGAAAGAGACCCAGTACTTC
TRBV7-9	-	-	TRBJ1-5	CASSSSGDQPQHF	TGTGCCAGCAGCAGTTCCGGGGATCAGCCCCAGCATTTT
TRBV5-1	few	TRBD2	TRBJ2-7	CASSLGLAGGPYEQYF	TGCGCCAGCAGCCTGGGACTAGCGGGGGGGCCATACGAGCAGTACTTC
TRBV9	-	TRBD2	TRBJ2-5	CASSVGGGGGQETQYF	TGTGCCAGCAGCGTAGGCGGCGGGGGGGGCCAAGAGACCCAGTACTTC
TRBV2	-	-	TRBJ2-7	CASSATQLDRSNF	TGTGCCAGCAGTGCAACCCAACTGGACAGATCTAATTTC
TRBV7-9	-	-	TRBJ2-7	CASSEMWLSPYEQYF	TGTGCCAGCAGCGAAATGTGGTTGAGTCCCTACGAGCAGTACTTC
TRBV7-2	few	-	TRBJ2-1	CASSDGTSRYNEQFF	TGTGCCAGCAGCGACGGGACAAGCCGGTACAATGAGCAGTTCTTC
TRBV7-2	few	-	TRBJ1-6	CASSLARGVNSPLHF	TGTGCCAGCAGCTTAGCGCGGGGCGTTAATTCACCCCTCCACTTT
TRBV6-5	few	TRBD2	TRBJ2-2	CASSLAGGRTGELFF	TGTGCCAGCAGTTTAGCGGGGGGCCGGACCGGGGAGCTGTTTTTT
TRBV5-4	-	TRBD1	TRBJ1-2	CASSFTDRAEGYTF	TGTGCCAGCAGCTTTACCGACAGGGCAGAAGGCTACACCTTC
TRBV7-2	few	-	TRBJ1-2	CASSLEMTLYRYTF	TGTGCCAGCAGCTTAGAGATGACTCTCTACCGCTACACCTTC
TRBV9	-	-	TRBJ2-5	CASSVAAGGSETQYF	TGTGCCAGCAGCGTAGCCGCTGGAGGGTCAGAGACCCAGTACTTC
TRBV25-1	few	TRBD1	TRBJ2-5	CASNRGQETQYF	TGTGCCAGCAACAGGGGACAAGAGACCCAGTACTTC
TRBV7-8	-	-	TRBJ2-1	CASSLGHEQFF	TGTGCCAGCAGCTTAGGGCATGAGCAGTTCTTC
TRBV6-1	-	TRBD1	TRBJ1-6	CASTETGTAPLHF	TGTGCCAGTACCGAGACAGGGACGGCACCCCTCCACTTT